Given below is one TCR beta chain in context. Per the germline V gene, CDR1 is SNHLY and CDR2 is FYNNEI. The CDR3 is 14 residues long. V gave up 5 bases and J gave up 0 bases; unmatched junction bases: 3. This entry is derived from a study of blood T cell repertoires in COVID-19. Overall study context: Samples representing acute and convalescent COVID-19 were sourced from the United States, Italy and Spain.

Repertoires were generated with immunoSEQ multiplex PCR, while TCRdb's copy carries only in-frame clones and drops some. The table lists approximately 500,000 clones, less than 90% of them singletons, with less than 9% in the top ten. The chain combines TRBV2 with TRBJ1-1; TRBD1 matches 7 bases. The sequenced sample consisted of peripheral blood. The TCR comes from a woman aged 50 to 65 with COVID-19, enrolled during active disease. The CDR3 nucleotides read TGTGCCAGCAGTTTCAGGGGGGTGAACACTGAAGCTTTCTTT. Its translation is CASSFRGVNTEAFF.